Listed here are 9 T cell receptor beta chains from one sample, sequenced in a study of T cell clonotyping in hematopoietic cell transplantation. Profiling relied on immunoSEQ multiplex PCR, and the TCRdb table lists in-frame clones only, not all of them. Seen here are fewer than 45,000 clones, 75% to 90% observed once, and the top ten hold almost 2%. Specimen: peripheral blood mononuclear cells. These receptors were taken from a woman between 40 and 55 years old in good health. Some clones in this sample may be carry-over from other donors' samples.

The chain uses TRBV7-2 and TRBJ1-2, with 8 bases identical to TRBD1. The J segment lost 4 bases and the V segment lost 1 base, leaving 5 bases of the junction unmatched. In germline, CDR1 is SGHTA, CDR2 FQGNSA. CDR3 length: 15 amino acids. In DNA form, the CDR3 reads TGTGCCAGCAGCTTAGGCGGACAGGGCCCCTATGGCTACACCTTC. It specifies CASSLGGQGPYGYTF.

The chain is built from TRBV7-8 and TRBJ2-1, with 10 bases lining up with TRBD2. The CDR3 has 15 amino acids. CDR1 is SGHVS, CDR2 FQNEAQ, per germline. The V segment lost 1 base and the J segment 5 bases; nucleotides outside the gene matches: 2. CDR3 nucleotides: TGTGCCAGCAGCTTAGTTAGCGGGAGGCACAATGAGCAGTTCTTC. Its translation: CASSLVSGRHNEQFF.

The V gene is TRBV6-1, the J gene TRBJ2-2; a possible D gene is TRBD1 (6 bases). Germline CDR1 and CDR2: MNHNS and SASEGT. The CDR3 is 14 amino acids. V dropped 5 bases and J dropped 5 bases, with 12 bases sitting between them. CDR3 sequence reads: CASSNRVVTGELFF. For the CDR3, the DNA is TGTGCCAGCAGTAACAGGGTAGTGACCGGGGAGCTGTTTTTT.

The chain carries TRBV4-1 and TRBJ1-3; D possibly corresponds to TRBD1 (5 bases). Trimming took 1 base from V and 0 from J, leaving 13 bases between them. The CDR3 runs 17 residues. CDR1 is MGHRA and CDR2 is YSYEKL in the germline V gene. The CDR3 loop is CASSQGMVTGSGNTIYF. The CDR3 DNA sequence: TGCGCCAGCAGCCAAGGGATGGTTACAGGCTCTGGAAACACCATATATTTT.

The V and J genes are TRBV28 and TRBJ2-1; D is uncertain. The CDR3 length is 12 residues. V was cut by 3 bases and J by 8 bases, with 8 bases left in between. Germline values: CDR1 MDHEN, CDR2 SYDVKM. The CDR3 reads CASSLSHDEQFF. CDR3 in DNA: TGTGCCAGCAGTTTGTCCCACGATGAGCAGTTCTTC. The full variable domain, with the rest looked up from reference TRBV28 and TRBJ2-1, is DVKVTQSSRYLVKRTGEKVFLECVQDMDHENMFWYRQDPGLGLRLIYFSYDVKMKEKGDIPEGYSVSREKKERFSLILESASTNQTSMYLCASSLSHDEQFFGPGTRLTVL.

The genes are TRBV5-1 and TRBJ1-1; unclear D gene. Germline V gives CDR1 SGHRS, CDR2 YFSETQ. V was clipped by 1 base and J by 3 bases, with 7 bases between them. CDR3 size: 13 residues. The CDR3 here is CASSLNVDTEAFF. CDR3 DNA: TGCGCCAGCAGCTTGAACGTAGACACTGAAGCTTTCTTT.

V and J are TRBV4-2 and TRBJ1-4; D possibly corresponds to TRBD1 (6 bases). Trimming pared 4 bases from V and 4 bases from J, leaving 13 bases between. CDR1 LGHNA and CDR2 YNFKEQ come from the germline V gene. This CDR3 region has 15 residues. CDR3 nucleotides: TGTGCCAGCAGCCCCAGCCTAGGGGGTAATGAAAAACTGTTTTTT. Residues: CASSPSLGGNEKLFF.

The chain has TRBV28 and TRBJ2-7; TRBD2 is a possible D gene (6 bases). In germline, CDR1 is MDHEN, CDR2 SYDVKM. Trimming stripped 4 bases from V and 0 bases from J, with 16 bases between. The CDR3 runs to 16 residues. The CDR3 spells CASSWGRSGFSYEQYF. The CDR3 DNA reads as TGTGCCAGCAGTTGGGGCCGGAGCGGGTTCTCCTACGAGCAGTACTTC.

In nucleotides, the CDR3 is TGTGCCAGCAGCTTAATGGCCGGATTTGAAAAACTGTTTTTT. Amino acids: CASSLMAGFEKLFF. The V call is TRBV7-9, the J call TRBJ1-4, with unresolved D. The CDR3 consists of 14 residues. Germline loops: CDR1 SEHNR, CDR2 FQNEAQ (reference sequence). V lost 2 bases to trimming and J lost 7 bases, with 11 bases between them.